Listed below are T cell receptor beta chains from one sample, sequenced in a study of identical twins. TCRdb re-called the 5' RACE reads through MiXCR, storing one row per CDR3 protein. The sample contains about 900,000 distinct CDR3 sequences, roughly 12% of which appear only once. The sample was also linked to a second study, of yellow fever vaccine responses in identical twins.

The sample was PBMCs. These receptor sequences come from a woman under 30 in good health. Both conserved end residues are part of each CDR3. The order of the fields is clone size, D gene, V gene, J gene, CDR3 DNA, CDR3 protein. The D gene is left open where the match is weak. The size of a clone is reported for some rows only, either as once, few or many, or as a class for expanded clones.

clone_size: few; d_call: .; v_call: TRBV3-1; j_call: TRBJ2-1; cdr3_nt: TGTGCCAGCAGCCAAGAAGGAAAGAGAAAGCATGAGCAGTTCTTC; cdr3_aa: CASSQEGKRKHEQFF
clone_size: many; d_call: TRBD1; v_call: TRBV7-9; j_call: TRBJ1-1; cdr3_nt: TGTGCCAGCAGCATAAACAGGGGCACTGAAGCTTTCTTT; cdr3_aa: CASSINRGTEAFF
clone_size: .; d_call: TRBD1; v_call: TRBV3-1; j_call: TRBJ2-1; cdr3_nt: TGTGCCAGCAGCCAGGGAGACAGGGGGTGGCGCAATGAGCAGTTCTTC; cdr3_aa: CASSQGDRGWRNEQFF
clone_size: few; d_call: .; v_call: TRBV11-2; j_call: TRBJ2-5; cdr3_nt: TGTGCCAGCAGACCTACACAAGGACCCCTGGGGGAGACCCAGTACTTC; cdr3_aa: CASRPTQGPLGETQYF
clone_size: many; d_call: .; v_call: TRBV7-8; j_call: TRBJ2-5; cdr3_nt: TGTGCCAGCAGCGACCGGGACTTTGGAGAGACCCAGTACTTC; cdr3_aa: CASSDRDFGETQYF
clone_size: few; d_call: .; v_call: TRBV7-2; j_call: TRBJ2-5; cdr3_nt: TGTGCCAGCAGCCCGAACAGGGTTTTGTGGGAGACCCAGTACTTC; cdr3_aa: CASSPNRVLWETQYF
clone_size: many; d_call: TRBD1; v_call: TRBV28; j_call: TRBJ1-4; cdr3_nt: TGTGCCAGCAGTAATCCTGGACAGGCATTAGGTGAAAAACTGTTTTTT; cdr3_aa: CASSNPGQALGEKLFF
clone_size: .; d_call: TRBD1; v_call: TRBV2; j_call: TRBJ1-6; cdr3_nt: TGTGCCAGCAGTGCGGACAGGGCTTCACCCCTCCACTTT; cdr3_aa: CASSADRASPLHF
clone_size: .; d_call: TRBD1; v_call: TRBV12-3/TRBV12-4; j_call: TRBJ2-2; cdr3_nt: TGTGCCAGCAGTACGGGACAGGGAACCTTCACCGGGGAGCTGTTTTTT; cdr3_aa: CASSTGQGTFTGELFF
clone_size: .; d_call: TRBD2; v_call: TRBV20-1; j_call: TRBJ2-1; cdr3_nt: TGCAGTGCTCATCATACTAGCGGGGCAAACAATGAGCAGTTCTTC; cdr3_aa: CSAHHTSGANNEQFF
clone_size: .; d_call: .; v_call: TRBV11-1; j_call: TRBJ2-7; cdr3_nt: TGTGCCAGCAGCTCGGCGGAAGCCTACGAGCAGTACTTC; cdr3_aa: CASSSAEAYEQYF
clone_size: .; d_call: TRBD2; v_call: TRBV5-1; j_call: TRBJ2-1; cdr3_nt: TGCGCCAGCAGCTTGGTGATCACGCGGGAGGGATACAATGAGCAGTTCTTC; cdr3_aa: CASSLVITREGYNEQFF
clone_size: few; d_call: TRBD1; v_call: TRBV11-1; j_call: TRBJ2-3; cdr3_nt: TGTGCCAGCAGCCCCCGGGACAGGGGTTCCGAGGGCACAGATACGCAGTATTTT; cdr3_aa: CASSPRDRGSEGTDTQYF
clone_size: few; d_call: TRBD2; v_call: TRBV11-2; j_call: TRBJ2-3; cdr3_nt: TGTGCCAGCAGCTTAGATCTGGCGGCTAGCGGACGAGCCGCAGATACGCAGTATTTT; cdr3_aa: CASSLDLAASGRAADTQYF
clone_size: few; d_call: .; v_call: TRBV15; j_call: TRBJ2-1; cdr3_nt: TGTGCCACCAGCAGGCTCCAGGCCTCGGGACGAACATACAATGAGCAGTTCTTC; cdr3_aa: CATSRLQASGRTYNEQFF
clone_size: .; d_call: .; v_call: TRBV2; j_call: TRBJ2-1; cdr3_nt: TGTGCCACCCATACCCGCTCCTACAATGAGCAGTTCTTC; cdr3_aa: CATHTRSYNEQFF
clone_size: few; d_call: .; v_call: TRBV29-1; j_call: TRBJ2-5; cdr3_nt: TGCAGCGTTGAAAAAGGGTGGGAGACCCAGTACTTC; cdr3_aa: CSVEKGWETQYF
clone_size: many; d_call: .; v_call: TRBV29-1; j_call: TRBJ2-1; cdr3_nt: TGCAGCGTTGAACATGGACAGATGGAGCAGTTCTTC; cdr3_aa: CSVEHGQMEQFF
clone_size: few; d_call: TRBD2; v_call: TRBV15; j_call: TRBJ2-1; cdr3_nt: TGTGCCACCAGCGCAGCTTGGACTAGCGGGGCAAACAATGAGCAGTTCTTC; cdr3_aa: CATSAAWTSGANNEQFF
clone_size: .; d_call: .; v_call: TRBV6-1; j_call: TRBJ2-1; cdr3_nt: TGTGCCAGCAGTCTCAATTTCCTGAGCTCCTACAATGAGCAGTTCTTC; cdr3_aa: CASSLNFLSSYNEQFF
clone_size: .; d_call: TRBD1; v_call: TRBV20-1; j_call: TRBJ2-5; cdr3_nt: TGCAGTGTCCGGTACAGGGGATCAAAAGAGACCCAGTACTTC; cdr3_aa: CSVRYRGSKETQYF
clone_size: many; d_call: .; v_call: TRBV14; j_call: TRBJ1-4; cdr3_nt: TGTGCCAGCAGCCGGGGATTAGGGGAAAAACTGTTTTTT; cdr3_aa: CASSRGLGEKLFF
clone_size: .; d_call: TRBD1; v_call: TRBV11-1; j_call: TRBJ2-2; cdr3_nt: TGTGCCAGCAGCACTATCCGGGACAGGGAGCGGGGCACCGGGGAGCTGTTTTTT; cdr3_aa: CASSTIRDRERGTGELFF
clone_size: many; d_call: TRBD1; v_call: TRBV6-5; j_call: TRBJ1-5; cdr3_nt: TGTGCCAGCAGTTCTAGACAGGGTAACAATCAGCCCCAGCATTTT; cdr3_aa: CASSSRQGNNQPQHF
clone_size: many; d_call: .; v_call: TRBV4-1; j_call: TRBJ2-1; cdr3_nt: TGCGCCAGCAGCCTAGTTCTCTTGAATGAGCAGTTCTTC; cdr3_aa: CASSLVLLNEQFF
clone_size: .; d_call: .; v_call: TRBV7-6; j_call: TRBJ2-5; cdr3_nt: TGTGCCAGCAGCTTAAGTCTGGGGGGCCGAGAGACCCAGTACTTC; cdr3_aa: CASSLSLGGRETQYF
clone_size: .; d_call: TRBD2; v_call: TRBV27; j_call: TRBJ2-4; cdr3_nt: TGTGCCAGCAGTCCCTCGCCTAGCGGGGCCAAAAACATTCAGTACTTC; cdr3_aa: CASSPSPSGAKNIQYF
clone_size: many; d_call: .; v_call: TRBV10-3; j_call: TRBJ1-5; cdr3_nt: TGTGCCATTCTCGGGGTCCTGGTAAATCAGCCCCAGCATTTT; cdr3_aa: CAILGVLVNQPQHF
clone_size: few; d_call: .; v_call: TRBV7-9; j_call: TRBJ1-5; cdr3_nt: TGTGCCAGCAGGCCGGAGGGGAGCAATCAGCCCCAGCATTTT; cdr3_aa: CASRPEGSNQPQHF